Presented here are 29 T cell receptor beta chains from one specimen sequenced in a study of early T cells in non-severe SARS-CoV-2 infection. TCRdb recomputed calls from the 5' RACE reads with MiXCR, one row per CDR3 protein. The table lists tens of thousands of distinct CDR3 sequences, under 6% of them singletons. Specimen: whole blood. These receptors all stem from an adult who was a healthcare worker with PCR-confirmed SARS-CoV-2 infection or an uninfected control (not recorded which).

J is TRBJ1-6 and V is TRBV7-3; tentatively, D is TRBD1 (6 bases). This CDR3 region has 16 residues. V shed 4 bases and J shed 7 bases, with 17 bases lying between them. Germline values: CDR1 SGHTA, CDR2 FQGTGA. The CDR3 region is CASSSRGGGRNSPLHF. In DNA form, the CDR3 reads TGTGCCAGCAGCTCCCGGGGTGGGGGCCGGAATTCACCCCTCCACTTT.

This clonotype was seen many times. The chain recombines TRBV20-1 with TRBJ1-1; 11 bases align to TRBD1. The V and J ends lost 5 bases and 8 bases, in that order; junction bases with no gene match: 10. The CDR3 spans 14 residues. The V gene's germline CDR1 is DFQATT and CDR2 SNEGSKA (reference sequence). DNA for the CDR3: TGCAGTGCTGGAAGCGGGACAGGGGGACCAGAAGCTTTCTTT. This encodes CSAGSGTGGPEAFF.

There are many counts of this clonotype. This rearrangement joins TRBV3-1 to TRBJ2-7; TRBD2 might be the D (6 bases). This CDR3 has 15 residues. The germline V gene encodes CDR1 LGHDT and CDR2 YNNKEL (reference sequence). V gave up 0 bases and J gave up 3 bases, with 12 bases separating them. The CDR3 nucleotides are TGTGCCAGCAGCCAAGAACTAGCACGCGTCTACGAGCAGTACTTC. Amino acids: CASSQELARVYEQYF.

The sample holds a few counts of this clonotype. Possible read error: a much larger clone is one base away. This chain joins TRBV11-3 and TRBJ2-2; no clear D gene. The CDR3 loop spans 13 amino acids. Per germline, CDR1 SGHNT and CDR2 YENEEA. Between the trimmed V and J ends, which lost 0 bases and 4 bases, there was a span of 3 bases. CDR3 DNA: TGTGCCAGCAGCTTAGATCGCACCGGGGAGCTGTTTTTT. Amino acids: CASSLDRTGELFF.

This clonotype was counted between two and nine times. The chain links TRBV30 to TRBJ2-2, with D unresolved. Germline CDR1 is GTSNPN and CDR2 is SVGIG (reference sequence). The CDR3 is made up of 13 amino acids. The germline V and J ends were trimmed by 4 bases and 1 base, with 7 bases remaining between them. The CDR3 sequence: CAWTGRNTGELFF. CDR3 bases: TGTGCCTGGACCGGGCGGAACACCGGGGAGCTGTTTTTT.

This clonotype was recorded many times. This chain connects TRBV29-1 to TRBJ2-6, with D perhaps TRBD1 or TRBD2 (5 bases each). The germline V and J ends were trimmed by 0 bases and 0 bases, with 9 bases remaining between them. The germline V gene has CDR1 SQVTM and CDR2 ANQGSEA. This CDR3 is built from 16 residues. CDR3 nucleotide sequence: TGCAGCGTTGAAGATCTGGGACCCTCTGGGGCCAACGTCCTGACTTTC. Residues: CSVEDLGPSGANVLTF. Combining the CDR3 with reference TRBV29-1 and TRBJ2-6 gives the whole variable domain SAVISQKPSRDICQRGTSLTIQCQVDSQVTMMFWYRQQPGQSLTLIATANQGSEATYESGFVIDKFPISRPNLTFSTLTVSNMSPEDSSIYLCSVEDLGPSGANVLTFGAGSRLTVL.

This clonotype came up many times. This sequence joins TRBV29-1 and TRBJ2-2; 8 bases are a match to TRBD2. The CDR3 sequence is 15 residues long. V lost 7 bases to trimming and J lost 1 base; unmatched junction nucleotides: 8. The germline V gene encodes CDR1 SQVTM and CDR2 ANQGSEA. DNA for the CDR3: TGCAGCGGGAGCTTTGCGGGGGGGAACACCGGGGAGCTGTTTTTT. This encodes CSGSFAGGNTGELFF.

This clonotype occurred many times. The chain combines TRBV7-8 with TRBJ2-1; 12 bases line up with TRBD1. With V trimmed by 6 bases and J by 15 bases, 12 bases remained unmatched. The CDR3 sequence is 14 residues long. Germline CDR1 SGHVS, CDR2 FQNEAQ. CDR3 sequence (DNA): TGTGCCAGCAGACAAACCGGGACAGGGGGCATTGGGTTCTTC. It is translated as CASRQTGTGGIGFF. Full variable domain (remainder filled in from reference TRBV7-8 and TRBJ2-1): GAGVSQSPRYKVAKRGQDVALRCDPISGHVSLFWYQQALGQGPEFLTYFQNEAQLDKSGLPSDRFFAERPEGSVSTLKIQRTQQEDSAVYLCASRQTGTGGIGFFGPGTRLTVL.

This clonotype was seen ten or more times. Here the CDR3 reads CASSLVRGLSKNIQYF. DNA for the CDR3: TGTGCCAGCAGCTTAGTCAGGGGGTTGTCCAAAAACATTCAGTACTTC. This chain joins TRBV11-2 and TRBJ2-4; the match to TRBD1 covers 7 bases. Germline CDR1 is SGHAT and CDR2 is FQNNGV. V lost 1 base, J lost 2 bases, and 5 bases stayed unmatched. The CDR3 extends over 16 amino acids.

This clonotype was observed a handful of times. This rearrangement joins TRBV11-2 to TRBJ2-7; 7 nucleotides line up with TRBD2. V gave up 5 bases and J gave up 0 bases; unmatched junction bases: 7. Germline V CDR1 and CDR2: SGHAT, FQNNGV. This CDR3 is built from 15 residues. For the CDR3, the DNA is TGTGCCAGCAGCCTCAGCGGGGACTTCTCCTACGAGCAGTACTTC. This translates into CASSLSGDFSYEQYF.

This clonotype was recorded many times. The chain uses TRBV11-2 and TRBJ2-7, with TRBD1 as a possible D gene (6 bases). The germline V gene has CDR1 SGHAT and CDR2 FQNNGV. The CDR3 sequence is 15 residues long. With 0 bases removed from V and 6 bases from J, the gap between germline ends came to 15 bases. The CDR3 sequence: CASSLEQGPVFEQYF. CDR3 bases: TGTGCCAGCAGCTTAGAACAGGGACCCGTATTCGAGCAGTACTTC.

The rearrangement uses TRBV4-1 and TRBJ1-2; 7 bases match TRBD1. Germline V gives CDR1 MGHRA, CDR2 YSYEKL. V shed 2 bases, J shed 4 bases, and the junction held 7 bases outside the gene matches. The CDR3 has 15 residues. CDR3 amino acids: CASSQRQGMSYGYTF. The DNA for the CDR3 is TGCGCCAGCAGCCAAAGACAGGGTATGTCCTATGGCTACACCTTC.

This clonotype was seen ten or more times. The chain is built from TRBV27 and TRBJ2-5, with 11 bases that match TRBD1. Germline CDR1 is MNHEY and CDR2 is SMNVEV (reference sequence). The V gene end was trimmed by 5 bases and the J gene end by 4 bases; junction bases not matched to a gene: 6. This CDR3 is 15 amino acids long. In DNA, the CDR3 is TGTGCCAGCAGTACGGGGGACAGGGGGTTAGAGACCCAGTACTTC. This codes for CASSTGDRGLETQYF.

This clonotype was seen repeatedly, ten times or more. V and J are TRBV6-5 and TRBJ2-2; D ambiguous. Germline V lookup: CDR1 MNHEY, CDR2 SVGAGI. Deletions cut 5 bases from V and 5 bases from J, with 6 bases between. The CDR3 loop spans 12 amino acids. This CDR3 is CASSTPTGELFF. The CDR3 DNA reads TGTGCCAGCAGTACCCCGACCGGGGAGCTGTTTTTT.

Only a few counts were recorded for this clonotype. V usage is TRBV5-5 and J usage is TRBJ2-7, with TRBD1 matching 7 bases. The germline CDR1 and CDR2 sequences are SGHKS and YYEKEE (reference sequence). V trimming: 4 bases; J trimming: 6 bases; junction bases outside the gene matches: 19. The CDR3 contains 17 residues. CDR3 sequence: CASSNRQGGRLLAEQYF. The CDR3 region has the DNA TGTGCCAGCAGCAACCGACAGGGCGGAAGACTCCTGGCCGAGCAGTACTTC.

This clonotype has at least ten counts. This chain joins TRBV5-1 and TRBJ2-1; D is perhaps TRBD1 (6 bases). Trimming shortened V by 5 bases and J by 6 bases, and 18 bases separated the two germline ends. CDR3 length equals 15 residues. The V gene's germline CDR1 is SGHRS and CDR2 YFSETQ. The DNA of the CDR3 is TGCGCCAGCAGGAAGGGGGACGGCGGTATCAATGAGCAGTTCTTC. Residues: CASRKGDGGINEQFF.

This clonotype was seen repeatedly, ten times or more. The rearrangement uses TRBV5-4 and TRBJ2-5; a weak D match, TRBD1 (6 bases). The germline V gene has CDR1 SGHNT and CDR2 YYREEE (reference sequence). Trimming stripped 3 bases from V and 5 bases from J, with 17 bases between. CDR3 length: 15 amino acids. The CDR3 is CASSYITGLGETQYF. CDR3 nucleotides: TGTGCCAGCAGCTATATAACAGGGCTTGGGGAGACCCAGTACTTC.

This clonotype was seen at least ten times. V and J are TRBV11-1 and TRBJ2-3; D not resolved. Per the germline V gene, CDR1 is SGHAT and CDR2 is FQDESV (reference sequence). The CDR3 covers 14 residues. V was cut by 1 base and J by 8 bases, with 13 bases left in between. Here the CDR3 DNA reads TGTGCCAGCAGCTTAGAAGCCTTCTCAGCTACGCAGTATTTT. Translation gives CASSLEAFSATQYF.

The J gene is TRBJ2-2, the V gene TRBV25-1, with a possible D match to TRBD2 (5 bases). The V gene's germline CDR1 is MGHDK and CDR2 SYGVNS. The ends were cut back, 2 bases at V and 5 bases at J, with 12 bases in the middle. The CDR3 spans 15 residues. CDR3 amino acids: CASSEIGKWTGELFF. For the CDR3, the DNA is TGTGCCAGCAGTGAAATCGGGAAATGGACCGGGGAGCTGTTTTTT.

The V call is TRBV12-5, the J call TRBJ2-2; TRBD1 matches at 7 bases. J lost 3 bases, V lost 6 bases, and 4 bases had no gene match. The CDR3 spans 14 residues. Germline loops: CDR1 LGHNT, CDR2 FRNRAP. CDR3 region: CASGEGQHTGELFF. In nucleotides, the CDR3 is TGTGCTAGTGGCGAGGGACAGCACACCGGGGAGCTGTTTTTT.

By share of the sample, this clonotype is medium-sized. The gene calls are TRBV7-8 and TRBJ1-5; D is undetermined. Germline loops: CDR1 SGHVS, CDR2 FQNEAQ. The CDR3 is 15 residues long. V lost 2 bases, J lost 6 bases, and 14 bases lay in between. Here the CDR3 DNA reads TGTGCCAGCAGCTTACGAAGGTGGGGAGGTCAGCCCCAGCATTTT. It yields the protein CASSLRRWGGQPQHF.

In its sample, this clonotype is medium-sized. The rearrangement joins TRBV11-3 to TRBJ2-4, with a tentative D call TRBD1 (5 bases). The CDR3 has 15 amino acids. The germline CDR1 and CDR2 sequences are SGHNT and YENEEA. Trimming took off 7 bases at V and 3 bases at J, with 16 bases between the two ends. This CDR3 is CASTQGGVGKNIQYF. In DNA, the CDR3 is TGTGCCAGCACCCAGGGTGGGGTTGGCAAAAACATTCAGTACTTC.

This clonotype showed up many times. The chain employs TRBV12-3 or TRBV12-4 and TRBJ2-5, with D perhaps matching TRBD1 (6 bases). Between the trimmed V and J ends, which lost 9 bases and 2 bases, there was a span of 19 bases. The CDR3 spans 15 residues. CDR3 sequence reads: CASKLIGGRQETQYF. CDR3 sequence (DNA): TGTGCCAGTAAGCTTATTGGGGGCAGGCAAGAGACCCAGTACTTC.

This clonotype came up many times. V and J are TRBV7-6 and TRBJ2-5; no firm D call. Germline assignment: CDR1 SGHVS and CDR2 FNYEAQ. This CDR3 region has 15 residues. Trimming removed 1 base from V and 6 bases from J, with 15 bases in between. CDR3 coding DNA: TGTGCCAGCAGCTTAGTGGGCCAGCTCGCCCAGACCCAGTACTTC. This encodes CASSLVGQLAQTQYF.

This clonotype was seen a few times. V is TRBV28 and J is TRBJ2-3; TRBD2 aligns across 8 bases. CDR1 and CDR2 (germline): MDHEN, SYDVKM. Trimming at V came to 8 bases and at J to 3 bases, leaving 7 bases not matched to a gene. The CDR3 is 14 residues long. The CDR3 reads CASSIQRGTDTQYF. The DNA of the CDR3 is TGTGCCAGCTCCATCCAGCGGGGGACAGATACGCAGTATTTT.

The chain couples TRBV5-8 to TRBJ2-1; D is perhaps TRBD2 (6 bases). Trimming left V 0 bases short and J 1 base short, with 8 bases between. The germline CDR1 and CDR2 sequences are SGHTS and YDEGEE. The CDR3 covers 15 residues. The CDR3 loop is CASSLGRASYNEQFF. CDR3 bases: TGTGCCAGCAGCTTGGGGAGGGCTTCCTACAATGAGCAGTTCTTC.

The chain recombines TRBV29-1 with TRBJ2-6; D is unclear. CDR3 length: 14 amino acids. V shed 0 bases and J shed 7 bases, with 10 bases lying between them. CDR1 and CDR2 from the germline V gene are SQVTM and ANQGSEA. The CDR3: CSVEEMLGANVLTF. The CDR3 region has the DNA TGCAGCGTTGAAGAAATGCTGGGTGCCAACGTCCTGACTTTC.

This clonotype was observed many times. The chain employs TRBV5-1 and TRBJ1-1; possibly TRBD1 for D (6 bases). CDR1 SGHRS and CDR2 YFSETQ come from the germline V gene. This CDR3 is 15 amino acids long. Trimming cost V 0 bases and J 0 bases, with 9 bases left between them. The CDR3 spells CASSLAGTLNTEAFF. CDR3 nucleotides: TGCGCCAGCAGCTTGGCCGGGACACTGAACACTGAAGCTTTCTTT. Together with reference TRBV5-1 and TRBJ1-1, the CDR3 gives the full variable domain: KAGVTQTPRYLIKTRGQQVTLSCSPISGHRSVSWYQQTPGQGLQFLFEYFSETQRNKGNFPGRFSGRQFSNSRSEMNVSTLELGDSALYLCASSLAGTLNTEAFFGQGTRLTVV.

Only a few counts were recorded for this clonotype. The rearrangement uses TRBV7-3 and TRBJ2-3, with TRBD2 matching over 13 bases. After removal of 4 bases from V and 6 bases from J, the junction contained 4 bases not matched to a gene. Looked up from germline, CDR1 is SGHTA and CDR2 is FQGTGA. The CDR3 is made up of 15 amino acids. The CDR3 DNA reads TGTGCCAGCAGCTCCGGACTAGCGGGAGCGGATACGCAGTATTTT. Translated: CASSSGLAGADTQYF.